What follows are 22 T cell receptor beta chains derived from one specimen sequenced in a study of neoadjuvant anti-PD-1 for oral cavity cancer. As for time point: after neoadjuvant nivolumab, at surgical resection. Assay used: immunoSEQ multiplex PCR; TCRdb lists only in-frame clones, some missing. The sample has about 14,000 clones, 60% to 85% seen once; the top ten hold roughly 3%. Here the sequenced sample was PBMCs, taken after nivolumab (anti-PD-1) treatment. The receptors derive from a person aged 40-85 years with oral cavity squamous cell carcinoma.

The chain couples TRBV29-1 to TRBJ2-1, with a weak D call TRBD1 (6 bases). Germline V lookup: CDR1 SQVTM, CDR2 ANQGSEA. This CDR3 comprises 11 residues. Trimming removed 5 bases at V and 12 bases at J, with 14 bases between. The CDR3 DNA reads as TGCAGCGTTTCAGGAGGCAGGGGGCAGTTCTTC. It yields the protein CSVSGGRGQFF.

V is TRBV10-3 and J is TRBJ2-5, with D maybe TRBD2 (7 bases). From germline, CDR1 is ENHRY and CDR2 SYGVKD. V lost 0 bases and J lost 5, with 13 bases in between. This CDR3 comprises 15 residues. The CDR3 protein is CAISESGGAGETQYF. The CDR3 DNA reads as TGTGCCATCAGTGAGTCTGGGGGGGCAGGGGAGACCCAGTACTTC.

V usage is TRBV5-1 and J usage is TRBJ2-2, with 7 bases matching TRBD1. The germline V gene encodes CDR1 SGHRS and CDR2 YFSETQ. This CDR3 is built from 15 residues. J gave up 2 bases and V 1 base, and 2 bases lay outside the gene matches. The CDR3 reads CASSLRDRNTGELFF. The CDR3 bases are TGCGCCAGCAGCTTGAGGGACAGAAACACCGGGGAGCTGTTTTTT.

J is TRBJ1-4 and V is TRBV11-3; unclear D gene. The germline gives CDR1 SGHNT, CDR2 YENEEA. The CDR3 length is 14 residues. Trimming removed 3 bases at V and 2 bases at J, with 7 bases between. CDR3 DNA sequence: TGTGCCAGCAGCTTTGCCTGGACTAATGAAAAACTGTTTTTT. Protein sequence: CASSFAWTNEKLFF.

This clone occurred a few times. V is TRBV28 and J is TRBJ1-2, with D uncertain. Trimming cost V 4 bases and J 5 bases, with 14 bases left between them. CDR3 length equals 14 residues. The germline V gene has CDR1 MDHEN and CDR2 SYDVKM. The CDR3 here is CASSSEQRSYGYTF. CDR3 coding DNA: TGTGCCAGCAGTTCAGAACAGCGATCTTATGGCTACACCTTC.

The CDR3 protein is CASSELGIQAQKLFF. CDR3 sequence (DNA): TGTGCCAGCAGTGAATTGGGCATACAGGCTCAAAAACTGTTTTTT. The chain recombines TRBV2 with TRBJ1-4, with TRBD1 as a possible D gene (5 bases). CDR1 is SNHLY and CDR2 is FYNNEI in the germline V gene. The CDR3 is made up of 15 amino acids. V gave up 2 bases and J gave up 9 bases, with 16 bases separating them.

V is TRBV6-5 and J is TRBJ1-2; D possibly corresponds to TRBD1 (6 bases). The CDR3 extends over 14 amino acids. Looked up from germline, CDR1 is MNHEY and CDR2 is SVGAGI. V was clipped by 5 bases and J by 4 bases, with 14 bases between them. The CDR3 loop is CASSPGQTIYGYTF. Written as DNA, the CDR3 is TGTGCCAGCAGTCCAGGACAGACGATCTATGGCTACACCTTC.

This clone appeared once. The V gene is TRBV6-5, the J gene TRBJ2-5; 8 bases agree with TRBD1. Germline V gives CDR1 MNHEY, CDR2 SVGAGI. V gave up 8 bases and J gave up 1 base; unmatched junction bases: 9. The CDR3 sequence is 15 residues long. The CDR3 sequence: CASQPSGQGQETQYF. CDR3 DNA sequence: TGTGCCAGCCAACCCTCCGGACAGGGCCAAGAGACCCAGTACTTC.

V is TRBV6-1 and J is TRBJ1-2; D perhaps matches TRBD1 (5 bases). V lost 5 bases and J lost 8, with 12 bases in between. CDR1 is MNHNS, CDR2 SASEGT, per germline. The CDR3 length is 12 residues. Written as DNA, the CDR3 is TGTGCCAGCAGTCTACAGGCTGTCGGCTACACCTTC. As protein: CASSLQAVGYTF.

This chain uses TRBV9 with TRBJ1-1; the match to TRBD1 covers 8 bases. Trimming removed 1 base from V and 4 bases from J; junction bases left unmatched: 6. Germline assignment: CDR1 SGDLS and CDR2 YYNGEE. CDR3 length equals 15 residues. CDR3 amino acids: CASSVYQTGGTEAFF. The CDR3 nucleotides read TGTGCCAGCAGCGTATATCAAACAGGGGGCACTGAAGCTTTCTTT.

This rearrangement joins TRBV6-1 to TRBJ2-7, with 7 bases aligning to TRBD2. Unmatched junction bases numbered 9, after V lost 8 bases and J lost 5 bases. Germline V gene lookup returns CDR1 MNHNS and CDR2 SASEGT. This CDR3 is 13 amino acids long. The chain's CDR3 is CASSWRTRDEQYF. CDR3 in DNA: TGTGCCAGCTCCTGGCGGACTAGAGACGAGCAGTACTTC.

The CDR3 nucleotides read TGTGCCAGCAGCCGGACAAAGAAGGGGTCCGGAAACACCATATATTTT. This codes for CASSRTKKGSGNTIYF. This rearrangement joins TRBV13 to TRBJ1-3; D possibly corresponds to TRBD1 (5 bases). Germline lookup yields CDR1 PRHDT and CDR2 FYEKMQ (reference sequence). CDR3 size: 16 residues. V was shortened by 5 bases and J by 4 bases, with 18 bases between the two germline ends.

The chain couples TRBV28 to TRBJ2-7, with D tentatively TRBD2 (6 bases). Germline CDR1 MDHEN, CDR2 SYDVKM. There are 15 residues in the CDR3. The germline V and J ends were trimmed by 5 bases and 1 base, with 15 bases remaining between them. The CDR3 DNA sequence: TGTGCCAGCAGTCAATCGGGACTCCAATCCTACGAGCAGTACTTC. This gives the protein CASSQSGLQSYEQYF.

The chain employs TRBV4-1 and TRBJ1-4, with TRBD1 matching over 8 bases. The V and J ends lost 1 base and 6 bases, in that order; junction bases with no gene match: 7. This CDR3 has 16 amino acids. Germline loops: CDR1 MGHRA, CDR2 YSYEKL. The CDR3 protein is CASSQGPGQGHEKLFF. In nucleotides, the CDR3 is TGCGCCAGCAGCCAAGGACCCGGACAGGGCCATGAAAAACTGTTTTTT.

The chain joins TRBV10-3 to TRBJ1-2, with D uncertain. This CDR3 contains 14 residues. The germline V gene encodes CDR1 ENHRY and CDR2 SYGVKD. V was cut by 11 bases and J by 2 bases, with 18 bases left in between. Here the CDR3 reads CASSDASQNYGYTF. The CDR3 region has the DNA TGTGCCTCCAGTGACGCCTCCCAAAACTATGGCTACACCTTC.

The chain uses TRBV7-8 and TRBJ1-1, with 9 bases lining up with TRBD1. Losses at the gene ends were 5 bases for V and 5 bases for J; bases not matched to a gene: 6. In germline, CDR1 is SGHVS, CDR2 FQNEAQ. This CDR3 is built from 14 residues. The CDR3 bases are TGTGCCAGCAGCCCGGGACAGGGAAGAACTGAAGCTTTCTTT. Translating it yields CASSPGQGRTEAFF.

This chain connects TRBV9 to TRBJ2-1; D gene uncertain. V was trimmed by 0 bases and J by 4 bases, leaving 5 bases between them. Germline CDR1 reads SGDLS; CDR2 reads YYNGEE. There are 13 residues in the CDR3. The CDR3, as DNA: TGTGCCAGCAGCGTAGAGTGGTACAATGAGCAGTTCTTC. Encoded protein: CASSVEWYNEQFF.

The genes are TRBV7-8 and TRBJ2-7; D not certain. Trimming shortened V by 0 bases and J by 2 bases, and 11 bases separated the two germline ends. This CDR3 has 15 amino acids. From germline, CDR1 is SGHVS and CDR2 FQNEAQ. This CDR3 reads CASSLAESRAYEQYF. Written as DNA, the CDR3 is TGTGCCAGCAGCTTAGCGGAGTCCAGAGCCTACGAGCAGTACTTC.

The chain is built from TRBV6-1 and TRBJ2-1; D ambiguous. The CDR3 has 13 residues. CDR1 and CDR2 (germline): MNHNS, SASEGT. Trimming removed 1 base from V and 12 bases from J, with 13 bases in between. DNA of the CDR3: TGTGCCAGCAGTGAAGAGAGACAAGTCGGGCAGTTCTTC. As protein: CASSEERQVGQFF.

This clone appeared once. The chain is built from TRBV28 and TRBJ1-2; TRBD1 matches at 7 bases. The germline gives CDR1 MDHEN, CDR2 SYDVKM. V was clipped by 3 bases and J by 3 bases; unmatched bases: 7. The CDR3 consists of 15 residues. The CDR3 bases are TGTGCCAGCAGTTTCAGGGGACAGTCGTACTATGGCTACACCTTC. This sequence encodes CASSFRGQSYYGYTF.

Only a few counts were recorded for this clone. The chain links TRBV6-5 to TRBJ1-1, with 8 bases matching TRBD1. V gave up 4 bases and J gave up 1 base; unmatched junction bases: 2. This CDR3 comprises 14 residues. Germline assignment: CDR1 MNHEY and CDR2 SVGAGI. CDR3 in DNA: TGTGCCAGCAGTTCCGGGACAGGGAACACTGAAGCTTTCTTT. Translated: CASSSGTGNTEAFF.

This clone was detected only once. The chain is built from TRBV6-5 and TRBJ2-4, with D tentatively TRBD1 or TRBD2 (7 bases each). This CDR3 region has 14 residues. Germline CDR1 and CDR2: MNHEY and SVGAGI. Trimming left V 2 bases short and J 6 bases short, with 11 bases between. CDR3 coding DNA: TGTGCCAGCAGTTACGACAGGGAGGGAAACATTCAGTACTTC. It translates to CASSYDREGNIQYF.